Below, 6 T cell receptor beta chains from the same sample are listed, as sequenced in a study of human T cells and chemical hapten exposure (dated by TCRdb to the early 2020s). To prepare the library, RACE was applied. Sequencing took place on a NextSeq 500. TCRdb took the public reads, trimmed them with fastp at Q25, ran MiXCR for clone calling and kept in-frame beta chains. Rows matching on CDR3 protein sequence are summarized as one entry with the most common DNA and genes. A total of around 92,000 distinct CDR3 sequences appear in this sample, roughly 10% of them only once. Of the sample, 2.5% to 4% is held by the ten largest clones. In light of the paper, this sample's time point label describes: pre-sensitization, week 0. The sample's treatment or condition label is to be understood as: therapeutic diphenylcyclopropenone sensitization with weekly scalp DPC. Sample: whole blood, taken in connection with sensitization to the hapten diphenylcyclopropenone (DPC). The receptors here all came from a woman aged 55-75 years with alopecia areata. Some clones in this sample may be carry-over from other donors' samples.

This clonotype was found once. A read error is possible here, since a much larger clone lies one base away. The chain recombines TRBV2 with TRBJ2-3; the match to TRBD2 covers 11 bases. Germline-derived CDR1 and CDR2 are SNHLY and FYNNEI. The J segment lost 4 bases and the V segment lost 8 bases, leaving 8 bases of the junction unmatched. The CDR3 runs to 15 residues. The CDR3 loop reads CASDIAGGIADTQYF. CDR3 coding DNA: TGTGCCAGCGATATAGCGGGGGGGATCGCAGATACGCAGTATTTT.

The table lists this clonotype with a few counts. This chain connects TRBV5-3 to TRBJ2-2, with TRBD1 matching over 8 bases. TRBV5-3 is flagged as an ORF with uncertain function. V dropped 3 bases and J dropped 4; count of bases not matched to a gene: 14. CDR3 length: 18 residues. The CDR3 region is CARSCTPDRELATGELFF. CDR3 nucleotide sequence: TGTGCCAGAAGCTGTACCCCGGACAGGGAACTTGCCACCGGGGAGCTGTTTTTT.

V usage is TRBV3-1 and J usage is TRBJ2-2; no clear D gene. The CDR3 extends over 13 amino acids. V gave up 2 bases and J gave up 1 base, with 2 bases separating them. The germline V gene has CDR1 LGHDT and CDR2 YNNKEL (reference sequence). The CDR3 sequence: CASSQQNTGELFF. In DNA, the CDR3 is TGTGCCAGCAGCCAACAGAACACCGGGGAGCTGTTTTTT.

The V call is TRBV20-1, the J call TRBJ1-5, with 8 bases aligning to TRBD1. V was clipped by 6 bases and J by 3 bases; unmatched bases: 10. Germline V lookup: CDR1 DFQATT, CDR2 SNEGSKA (reference sequence). The CDR3 totals 15 residues. CDR3 nucleotide sequence: TGCAGTGCATACCGGACAGGGAGGGACAATCAGCCCCAGCATTTT. This gives the protein CSAYRTGRDNQPQHF.

This sequence joins TRBV19 and TRBJ1-5; D call uncertain. V was pared by 8 bases and J by 8 bases, with 13 bases between. The CDR3 covers 12 residues. Germline CDR1 reads LNHDA; CDR2 reads SQIVND (reference sequence). Written as DNA, the CDR3 is TGTGCCAGTCTTGACGCCTTGAAGCCCCAGCATTTT. Translating gives CASLDALKPQHF.

The chain couples TRBV18 to TRBJ2-3; D is undetermined. The CDR3 spans 16 residues. Trimming shortened V by 1 base and J by 6 bases, and 17 bases separated the two germline ends. CDR1 KGHSH and CDR2 LQKENI come from the germline V gene. Here the CDR3 reads CASSPRPSVVTDTQYF. The DNA of the CDR3 is TGTGCCAGCTCACCACGACCATCCGTGGTGACTGATACGCAGTATTTT.